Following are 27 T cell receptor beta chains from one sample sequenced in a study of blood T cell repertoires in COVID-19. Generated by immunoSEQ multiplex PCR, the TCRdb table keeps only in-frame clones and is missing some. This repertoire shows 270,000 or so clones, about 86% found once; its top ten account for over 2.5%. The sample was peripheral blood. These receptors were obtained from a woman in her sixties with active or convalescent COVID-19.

Written as DNA, the CDR3 is TGTGCCAGCAGCCCGGGACAGGGAGCCTGGGAGCAGTTCTTC. Its protein product is CASSPGQGAWEQFF. This sequence joins TRBV6-2 or TRBV6-3 and TRBJ2-1, with 9 bases fitting TRBD1. Trimming took 6 bases from V and 10 from J; bases not matched to a gene: 10. Germline values: CDR1 MNHEY, CDR2 SVGEGT. This CDR3 has 14 residues.

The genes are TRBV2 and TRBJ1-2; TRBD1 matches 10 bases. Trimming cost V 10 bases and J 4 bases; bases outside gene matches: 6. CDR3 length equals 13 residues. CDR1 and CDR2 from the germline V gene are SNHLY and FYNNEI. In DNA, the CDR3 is TGTGCCACCCGACAGGGGGCCATCTATGGCTACACCTTC. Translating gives CATRQGAIYGYTF.

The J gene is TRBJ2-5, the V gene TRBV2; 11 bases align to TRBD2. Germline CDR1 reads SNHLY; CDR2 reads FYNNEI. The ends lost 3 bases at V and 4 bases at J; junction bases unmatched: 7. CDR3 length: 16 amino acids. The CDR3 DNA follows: TGTGCCAGCAGTGAGGGAAGACTAGCGGGGACAGAGACCCAGTACTTC. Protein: CASSEGRLAGTETQYF.

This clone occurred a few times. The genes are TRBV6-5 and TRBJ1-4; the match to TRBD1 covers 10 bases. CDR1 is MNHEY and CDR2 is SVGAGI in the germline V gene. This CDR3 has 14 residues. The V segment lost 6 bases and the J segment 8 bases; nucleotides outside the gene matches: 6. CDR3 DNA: TGTGCCAGCAGCGAGGGACAGGGGTGGGAAAAACTGTTTTTT. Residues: CASSEGQGWEKLFF.

The CDR3 bases are TGCGCCAGCAGTGAAGGGGGCCAGCCCCAGCATTTT. Protein: CASSEGGQPQHF. The chain uses TRBV10-2 and TRBJ1-5; 7 bases align to TRBD1. This CDR3 contains 12 residues. V dropped 3 bases and J dropped 7; count of bases not matched to a gene: 0. Germline V gene lookup returns CDR1 WSHSY and CDR2 SAAADI.

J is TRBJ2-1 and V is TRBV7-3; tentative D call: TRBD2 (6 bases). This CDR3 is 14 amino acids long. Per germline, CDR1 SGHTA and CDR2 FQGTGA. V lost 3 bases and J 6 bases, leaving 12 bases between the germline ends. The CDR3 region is CASSLTTSRNEQFF. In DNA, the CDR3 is TGTGCCAGCAGCTTGACAACTAGCCGCAATGAGCAGTTCTTC.

DNA for the CDR3: TGTGCCAGCAGCTGGACAGGGGACGGCACTGAAGCTTTCTTT. It is translated as CASSWTGDGTEAFF. V gene TRBV5-6 combines with J gene TRBJ1-1; 9 bases are shared with TRBD1. The CDR3 runs to 14 residues. V gave up 3 bases and J gave up 4 bases; unmatched junction bases: 4. Per the germline V gene, CDR1 is SGHDT and CDR2 is YYEEEE.

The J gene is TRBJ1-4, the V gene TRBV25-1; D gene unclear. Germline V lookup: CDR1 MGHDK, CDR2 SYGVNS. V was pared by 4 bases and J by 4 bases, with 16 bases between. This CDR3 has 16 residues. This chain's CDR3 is CASSAPLIGSNEKLFF. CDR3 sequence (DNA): TGTGCCAGCAGTGCACCCCTCATAGGGAGTAATGAAAAACTGTTTTTT.

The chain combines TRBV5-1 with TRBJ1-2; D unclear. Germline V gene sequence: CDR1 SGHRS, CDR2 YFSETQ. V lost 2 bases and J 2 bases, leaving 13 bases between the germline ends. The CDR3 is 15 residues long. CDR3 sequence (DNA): TGCGCCAGCAGCTTAGAAGCAGGTTCCAACTATGGCTACACCTTC. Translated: CASSLEAGSNYGYTF. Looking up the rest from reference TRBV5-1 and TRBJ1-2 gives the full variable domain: KAGVTQTPRYLIKTRGQQVTLSCSPISGHRSVSWYQQTPGQGLQFLFEYFSETQRNKGNFPGRFSGRQFSNSRSEMNVSTLELGDSALYLCASSLEAGSNYGYTFGSGTRLTVV.

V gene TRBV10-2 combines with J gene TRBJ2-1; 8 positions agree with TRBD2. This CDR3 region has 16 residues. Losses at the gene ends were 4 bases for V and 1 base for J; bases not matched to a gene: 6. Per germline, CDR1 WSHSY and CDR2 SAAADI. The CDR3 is CASSVQSGGSYNEQFF. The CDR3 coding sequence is TGCGCCAGCAGTGTCCAGTCGGGAGGGTCCTACAATGAGCAGTTCTTC.

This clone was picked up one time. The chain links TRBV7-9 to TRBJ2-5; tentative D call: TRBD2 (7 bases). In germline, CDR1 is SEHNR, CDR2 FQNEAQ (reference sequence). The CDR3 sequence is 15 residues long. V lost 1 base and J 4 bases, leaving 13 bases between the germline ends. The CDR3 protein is CASSLDGGPPETQYF. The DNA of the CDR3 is TGTGCCAGCAGCTTAGACGGGGGGCCACCAGAGACCCAGTACTTC.

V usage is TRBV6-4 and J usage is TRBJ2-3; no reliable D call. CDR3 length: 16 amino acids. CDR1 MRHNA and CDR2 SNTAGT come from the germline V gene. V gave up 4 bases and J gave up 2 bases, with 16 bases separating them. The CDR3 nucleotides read TGTGCCAGCAGTGCCGCTGGTGCAGGCCCCACAGATACGCAGTATTTT. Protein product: CASSAAGAGPTDTQYF.

Here the CDR3 DNA reads TGTGCCTGGAGTGTACGGAGGAGGGGACCTAACTATGGCTACACCTTC. It specifies CAWSVRRRGPNYGYTF. This rearrangement joins TRBV30 to TRBJ1-2, with a tentative D call TRBD1 (5 bases). This CDR3 spans 16 amino acids. Per the germline V gene, CDR1 is GTSNPN and CDR2 is SVGIG (reference sequence). V was pared by 0 bases and J by 0 bases, with 14 bases between.

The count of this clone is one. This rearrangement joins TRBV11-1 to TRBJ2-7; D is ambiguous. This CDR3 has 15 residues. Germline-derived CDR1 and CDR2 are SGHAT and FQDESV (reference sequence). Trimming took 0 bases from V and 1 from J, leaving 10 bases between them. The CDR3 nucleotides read TGTGCCAGCAGCTTAGCTCCCGACATTTCCTACGAGCAGTACTTC. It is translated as CASSLAPDISYEQYF.

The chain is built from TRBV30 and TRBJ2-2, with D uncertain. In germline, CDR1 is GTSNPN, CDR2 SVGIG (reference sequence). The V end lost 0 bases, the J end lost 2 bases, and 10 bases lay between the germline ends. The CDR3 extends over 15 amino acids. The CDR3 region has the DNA TGTGCCTGGAGTGTCGGTCCACCCAACACCGGGGAGCTGTTTTTT. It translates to CAWSVGPPNTGELFF.

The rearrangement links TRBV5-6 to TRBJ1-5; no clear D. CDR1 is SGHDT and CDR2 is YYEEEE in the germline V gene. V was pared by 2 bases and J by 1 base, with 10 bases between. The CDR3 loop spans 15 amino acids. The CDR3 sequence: CASSFQGVSNQPQHF. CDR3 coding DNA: TGTGCCAGCAGCTTCCAAGGAGTGAGCAATCAGCCCCAGCATTTT.

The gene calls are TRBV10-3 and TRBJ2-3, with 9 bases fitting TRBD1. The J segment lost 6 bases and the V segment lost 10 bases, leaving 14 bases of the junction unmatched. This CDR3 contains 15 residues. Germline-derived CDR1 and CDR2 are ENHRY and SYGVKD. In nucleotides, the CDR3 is TGTGCCACACCATCCCGGGACAGGGCCCACGATACGCAGTATTTT. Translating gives CATPSRDRAHDTQYF.

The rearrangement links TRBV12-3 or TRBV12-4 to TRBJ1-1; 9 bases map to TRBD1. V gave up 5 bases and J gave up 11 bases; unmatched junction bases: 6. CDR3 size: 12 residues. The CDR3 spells CASSPTGGAAFF. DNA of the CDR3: TGTGCCAGCAGTCCTACAGGGGGCGCGGCTTTCTTT.

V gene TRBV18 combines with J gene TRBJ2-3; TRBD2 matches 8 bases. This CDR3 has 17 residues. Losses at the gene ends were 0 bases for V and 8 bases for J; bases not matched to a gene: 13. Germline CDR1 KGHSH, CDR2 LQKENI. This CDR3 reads CASSPPSGHTGGGTQYF. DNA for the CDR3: TGTGCCAGCTCACCACCCAGTGGACACACCGGGGGGGGTACGCAGTATTTT.

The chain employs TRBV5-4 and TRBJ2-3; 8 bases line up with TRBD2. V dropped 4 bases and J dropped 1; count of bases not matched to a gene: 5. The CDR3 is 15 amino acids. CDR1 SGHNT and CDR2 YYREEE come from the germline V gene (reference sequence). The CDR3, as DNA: TGTGCCAGCAGCCTCAAGACTAGCGGCACAGATACGCAGTATTTT. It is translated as CASSLKTSGTDTQYF.

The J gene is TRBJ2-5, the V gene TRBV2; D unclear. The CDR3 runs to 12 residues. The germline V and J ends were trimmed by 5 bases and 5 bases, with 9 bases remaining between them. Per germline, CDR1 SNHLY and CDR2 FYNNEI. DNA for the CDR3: TGTGCCAGCAGTAGCCTTCATGAGACCCAGTACTTC. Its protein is CASSSLHETQYF.

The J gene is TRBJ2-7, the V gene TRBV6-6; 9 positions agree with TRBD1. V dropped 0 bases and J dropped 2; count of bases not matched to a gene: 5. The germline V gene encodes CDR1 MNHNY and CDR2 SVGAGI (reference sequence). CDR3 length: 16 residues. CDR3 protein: CASSYSRRQGAYEQYF. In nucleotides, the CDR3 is TGTGCCAGCAGTTACTCGCGGCGACAGGGGGCCTACGAGCAGTACTTC.

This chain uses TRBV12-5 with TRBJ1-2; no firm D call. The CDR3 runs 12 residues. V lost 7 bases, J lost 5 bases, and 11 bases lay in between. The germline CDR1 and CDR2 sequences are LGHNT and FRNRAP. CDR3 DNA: TGTGCTAGTGCCCCAGAATCGTATGGCTACACCTTC. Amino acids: CASAPESYGYTF. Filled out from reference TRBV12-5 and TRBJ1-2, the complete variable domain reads DARVTQTPRHKVTEMGQEVTMRCQPILGHNTVFWYRQTMMQGLELLAYFRNRAPLDDSGMPKDRFSAEMPDATLATLKIQPSEPRDSAVYFCASAPESYGYTFGSGTRLTVV.

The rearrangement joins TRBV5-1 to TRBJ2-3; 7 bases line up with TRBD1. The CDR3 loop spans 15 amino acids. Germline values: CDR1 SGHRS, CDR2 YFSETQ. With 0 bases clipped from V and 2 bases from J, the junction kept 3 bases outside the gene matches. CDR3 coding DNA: TGCGCCAGCAGCTTGGCAGGGGGACCCACAGATACGCAGTATTTT. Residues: CASSLAGGPTDTQYF.

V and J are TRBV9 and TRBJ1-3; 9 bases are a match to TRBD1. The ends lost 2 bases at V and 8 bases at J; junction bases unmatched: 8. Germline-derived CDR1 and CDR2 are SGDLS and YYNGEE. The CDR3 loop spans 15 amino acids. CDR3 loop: CASSVTGGSRDTIYF. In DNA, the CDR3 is TGTGCCAGCAGCGTCACAGGGGGCTCAAGGGACACCATATATTTT.

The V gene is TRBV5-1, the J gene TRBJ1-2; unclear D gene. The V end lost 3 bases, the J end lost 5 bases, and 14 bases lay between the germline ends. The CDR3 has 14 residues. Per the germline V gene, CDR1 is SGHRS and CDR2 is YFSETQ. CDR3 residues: CASSSSSVSYGYTF. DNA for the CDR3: TGCGCCAGCAGCTCGAGTTCGGTTTCTTATGGCTACACCTTC.

In nucleotides, the CDR3 is TGTGCCAGCTCACCACCGGGGGCCGTGGGTCTCGCTGAAGCTTTCTTT. It specifies CASSPPGAVGLAEAFF. The chain couples TRBV18 to TRBJ1-1; D is possibly TRBD1 (6 bases). V was shortened by 0 bases and J by 6 bases, with 17 bases between the two germline ends. Germline assignment: CDR1 KGHSH and CDR2 LQKENI. The CDR3 loop spans 16 amino acids.